A single sample is the source of the 31 T cell receptor beta chains below, sequenced in a study of blood T cell repertoires in COVID-19. Assay: immunoSEQ multiplex PCR; the TCRdb copy retains only in-frame clones and omits some. The repertoire has under 300,000 clones, more than 60% of them found once; the top ten carry 4%. Sequenced material: peripheral blood. The source is a woman aged 40 to 50 with active or convalescent COVID-19.

The chain carries TRBV7-2 and TRBJ1-2; D is unclear. Between the trimmed V and J ends, which lost 3 bases and 7 bases, there was a span of 15 bases. The germline V gene has CDR1 SGHTA and CDR2 FQGNSA. The CDR3 length is 14 residues. The CDR3 sequence: CASSLGRGMGGYTF. CDR3 DNA sequence: TGTGCCAGCAGCTTGGGTCGAGGGATGGGTGGCTACACCTTC.

The V gene is TRBV7-9, the J gene TRBJ1-2, with 7 bases matching TRBD1. This CDR3 contains 12 residues. V lost 5 bases to trimming and J lost 3 bases; unmatched junction nucleotides: 0. Per the germline V gene, CDR1 is SEHNR and CDR2 is FQNEAQ (reference sequence). CDR3 region: CASSDRDYGYTF. CDR3 DNA sequence: TGTGCCAGCAGCGACAGGGACTATGGCTACACCTTC.

This clone was detected only once. This chain links TRBV11-3 with TRBJ1-1; 9 bases line up with TRBD1. The V gene's germline CDR1 is SGHNT and CDR2 YENEEA. V was clipped by 5 bases and J by 1 base; unmatched bases: 5. This CDR3 contains 15 residues. The CDR3 DNA sequence: TGTGCCAGCAGCCCGGGACAGGGAACGAACACTGAAGCTTTCTTT. Amino acids: CASSPGQGTNTEAFF.

This clone was detected only once. This sequence joins TRBV5-1 and TRBJ2-2; maybe TRBD2 (6 bases). The CDR3 has 15 amino acids. V gave up 4 bases and J gave up 5 bases, with 15 bases separating them. Looked up from germline, CDR1 is SGHRS and CDR2 is YFSETQ. CDR3 DNA: TGCGCCAGCAGCAGAACTTATGGGACTACCGGGGAGCTGTTTTTT. As protein: CASSRTYGTTGELFF.

The V and J genes are TRBV25-1 and TRBJ1-6, with 8 nucleotides matching TRBD1. The CDR3 contains 13 residues. V shed 6 bases, J shed 7 bases, and the junction held 2 bases outside the gene matches. Germline lookup yields CDR1 MGHDK and CDR2 SYGVNS. CDR3 region: CASSPGGNSPLHF. In DNA, the CDR3 is TGTGCCAGCAGCCCAGGGGGCAATTCACCCCTCCACTTT.

This clone showed up many times. The gene calls are TRBV27 and TRBJ1-5, with unresolved D. This CDR3 contains 13 residues. Germline V gene sequence: CDR1 MNHEY, CDR2 SMNVEV (reference sequence). Trimming shortened V by 4 bases and J by 3 bases, and 7 bases separated the two germline ends. For the CDR3, the DNA is TGTGCCAGCAGTTGGAGTGCCAATCAGCCCCAGCATTTT. Translating it yields CASSWSANQPQHF.

With respect to this clone: Other DNA sequences in this specimen translate into the identical CDR3. This chain uses TRBV19 with TRBJ1-3, with 8 nucleotides matching TRBD1. The CDR3 is made up of 15 amino acids. From germline, CDR1 is LNHDA and CDR2 SQIVND (reference sequence). V shed 4 bases, J shed 0 bases, and the junction held 2 bases outside the gene matches. The CDR3 DNA reads as TGTGCCAGTAGTAAGACAGGGGACTCTGGAAACACCATATATTTT. It is translated as CASSKTGDSGNTIYF. Using reference TRBV19 and TRBJ1-3 for the parts outside the CDR3, the full variable domain is DGGITQSPKYLFRKEGQNVTLSCEQNLNHDAMYWYRQDPGQGLRLIYYSQIVNDFQKGDIAEGYSVSREKKESFPLTVTSAQKNPTAFYLCASSKTGDSGNTIYFGEGSWLTVV.

The CDR3 reads CASGLGPRGIGTDTQYF. The CDR3, as DNA: TGTGCTAGTGGTTTGGGGCCCCGAGGGATCGGCACAGATACGCAGTATTTT. This chain links TRBV12-5 with TRBJ2-3; D might be TRBD2 (5 bases). This CDR3 contains 17 residues. Germline V CDR1 and CDR2: LGHNT, FRNRAP. The ends were cut back, 1 base at V and 1 base at J, with 15 bases in the middle. Supplemented by reference TRBV12-5 and TRBJ2-3, the full variable domain reads DARVTQTPRHKVTEMGQEVTMRCQPILGHNTVFWYRQTMMQGLELLAYFRNRAPLDDSGMPKDRFSAEMPDATLATLKIQPSEPRDSAVYFCASGLGPRGIGTDTQYFGPGTRLTVL.

This clone was found a few times. The genes are TRBV2 and TRBJ1-5; 7 nucleotides match TRBD1. The CDR3 is made up of 20 amino acids. Germline CDR1 is SNHLY and CDR2 is FYNNEI. J lost 0 bases, V lost 7 bases, and 21 bases had no gene match. The CDR3 sequence is CASKGFANYDRVNSNQPQHF. As DNA, the CDR3 is TGTGCCAGCAAAGGGTTCGCAAATTACGACAGGGTCAATAGCAATCAGCCCCAGCATTTT. Using reference TRBV2 and TRBJ1-5 for the parts outside the CDR3, the full variable domain is EPEVTQTPSHQVTQMGQEVILRCVPISNHLYFYWYRQILGQKVEFLVSFYNNEISEKSEIFDDQFSVERPDGSNFTLKIRSTKLEDSAMYFCASKGFANYDRVNSNQPQHFGDGTRLSIL.

This clone was seen only once. The chain links TRBV19 to TRBJ2-3; 7 nucleotides line up with TRBD2. V lost 3 bases and J lost 4; bases outside the gene matches: 13. The CDR3 is 17 amino acids. CDR1 is LNHDA and CDR2 is SQIVND in the germline V gene (reference sequence). This CDR3 is CASSIGLSGAFADTQYF. CDR3 coding DNA: TGTGCCAGTAGTATCGGTTTGAGCGGGGCTTTCGCAGATACGCAGTATTTT.

The chain recombines TRBV9 with TRBJ2-3, with TRBD2 matching over 12 bases. The germline CDR1 and CDR2 sequences are SGDLS and YYNGEE. CDR3 length: 18 residues. Trimming cost V 3 bases and J 3 bases; bases outside gene matches: 11. CDR3 sequence reads: CASSGTLAGGFGTDTQYF. CDR3 bases: TGTGCCAGCAGCGGAACCCTAGCGGGGGGGTTCGGGACAGATACGCAGTATTTT.

This chain connects TRBV28 to TRBJ1-2; the match to TRBD1 covers 9 bases. This CDR3 comprises 17 residues. After removal of 5 bases from V and 4 bases from J, the junction contained 14 bases not matched to a gene. CDR1 is MDHEN, CDR2 SYDVKM, per germline. CDR3 bases: TGTGCCAGCAGTCATTCCCTAGGACAGGGGAGCGGCTATGGCTACACCTTC. It is translated as CASSHSLGQGSGYGYTF.

This clone was seen many times. The chain employs TRBV7-9 and TRBJ2-7; tentatively, D is TRBD2 (7 bases). The CDR3 is 15 amino acids. The V end was cut by 7 bases, the J end by 5 bases, with 21 bases between. Germline CDR1 SEHNR, CDR2 FQNEAQ (reference sequence). CDR3 sequence reads: CASNRLNGGPDEQYF. The CDR3 nucleotides read TGTGCCAGCAATCGGCTCAACGGGGGGCCGGACGAGCAGTACTTC.

The chain joins TRBV5-1 to TRBJ2-7; 10 nucleotides line up with TRBD1. The CDR3 runs 15 residues. CDR1 and CDR2 (germline): SGHRS, YFSETQ. Trimming took 4 bases from V and 1 from J; bases not matched to a gene: 5. The chain's CDR3 is CASSPRTGGSYEQYF. CDR3 DNA sequence: TGCGCCAGCAGCCCCCGGACAGGGGGTTCCTACGAGCAGTACTTC.

The rearrangement uses TRBV27 and TRBJ2-1; 9 bases are a match to TRBD2. Germline trimming cut 3 bases from V and 10 bases from J; bases unmatched to any gene: 4. The CDR3 spans 13 residues. CDR1 is MNHEY, CDR2 SMNVEV, per germline (reference sequence). CDR3 protein: CASSLVTSGEQFF. For the CDR3, the DNA is TGTGCCAGCAGTTTGGTGACTAGCGGAGAGCAGTTCTTC.

The chain carries TRBV7-6 and TRBJ2-7; 8 bases line up with TRBD2. The germline V gene encodes CDR1 SGHVS and CDR2 FNYEAQ. V lost 1 base and J lost 0; bases outside the gene matches: 5. This CDR3 has 16 amino acids. CDR3 residues: CASSLGGSGTSYEQYF. The CDR3 DNA follows: TGTGCCAGCAGCTTAGGAGGTAGCGGGACCTCCTACGAGCAGTACTTC.

The chain links TRBV18 to TRBJ2-3; maybe TRBD2 (5 bases). The CDR3 spans 13 residues. The V gene's germline CDR1 is KGHSH and CDR2 LQKENI. V shed 3 bases and J shed 4 bases, with 8 bases lying between them. DNA of the CDR3: TGTGCCAGCTCACCGACTACCGCAGATACGCAGTATTTT. Protein sequence: CASSPTTADTQYF.

This chain joins TRBV20-1 and TRBJ2-1, with 11 bases identical to TRBD2. V lost 3 bases, J lost 6 bases, and 10 bases stayed unmatched. The CDR3 loop spans 16 amino acids. Germline lookup yields CDR1 DFQATT and CDR2 SNEGSKA (reference sequence). CDR3 coding DNA: TGCAGTGCTAGTGTCTACTCTGGGACTAGCGGCAATGAGCAGTTCTTC. It translates to CSASVYSGTSGNEQFF.

CDR3 sequence (DNA): TGTGCCAGCAGTGAAGCGGACAGGGGGATCTACTATGGCTACACCTTC. Translated, it gives CASSEADRGIYYGYTF. J is TRBJ1-2 and V is TRBV2, with 10 bases identical to TRBD1. CDR1 is SNHLY and CDR2 is FYNNEI in the germline V gene. Germline trimming cut 0 bases from V and 3 bases from J; bases unmatched to any gene: 4. CDR3 length: 16 amino acids.

The chain carries TRBV5-4 and TRBJ1-1; possibly TRBD1 for D (6 bases). The germline V gene has CDR1 SGHNT and CDR2 YYREEE (reference sequence). The CDR3 loop spans 14 amino acids. Trimming removed 0 bases from V and 4 bases from J, with 10 bases in between. The CDR3 protein is CASSLVGAGTEAFF. As DNA, the CDR3 is TGTGCCAGCAGCTTGGTGGGGGCCGGCACTGAAGCTTTCTTT.

This sequence joins TRBV9 and TRBJ2-3; perhaps TRBD2 as D (5 bases). Germline V gene sequence: CDR1 SGDLS, CDR2 YYNGEE. The CDR3 length is 14 residues. V was trimmed by 0 bases and J by 0 bases, leaving 5 bases between them. CDR3 protein: CASSVAGSTDTQYF. In DNA, the CDR3 is TGTGCCAGCAGCGTAGCGGGGAGCACAGATACGCAGTATTTT.

V usage is TRBV11-3 and J usage is TRBJ2-5; possibly TRBD1 for D (6 bases). Looked up from germline, CDR1 is SGHNT and CDR2 is YENEEA. The V end was cut by 1 base, the J end by 3 bases, with 12 bases between. The CDR3 is 15 amino acids. The CDR3 sequence: CASSLGQGKEETQYF. The CDR3 region has the DNA TGTGCCAGCAGCTTAGGTCAGGGGAAGGAAGAGACCCAGTACTTC.

The gene calls are TRBV27 and TRBJ1-1; D not certain. The CDR3 is made up of 13 amino acids. V shed 5 bases and J shed 7 bases, with 14 bases lying between them. Germline values: CDR1 MNHEY, CDR2 SMNVEV (reference sequence). The CDR3 reads CASSRTHRVEAFF. As DNA, the CDR3 is TGTGCCAGCAGTCGGACTCACCGTGTTGAAGCTTTCTTT.

This clone was seen ten or more times. Germline is not matched at one junction end, which may reflect a read error. The J gene is TRBJ1-1, the V gene TRBV28; D possibly corresponds to TRBD1 (5 bases). Germline V gene lookup returns CDR1 MDHEN and CDR2 SYDVKM. The length of the CDR3 is 16 residues. Here the CDR3 reads CASSLSFVRGNSEAFF. The DNA of the CDR3 is TGTGCCAGCAGTTTAAGCTTTGTGCGGGGGAACTCTGAAGCTTTCTTT.

This chain uses TRBV11-2 with TRBJ1-5; D is unresolved. This CDR3 is built from 11 residues. CDR1 and CDR2 (germline): SGHAT, FQNNGV. The V gene lost 5 bases and the J gene lost 9 bases, with 8 bases spanning the gap. The CDR3 coding sequence is TGTGCCAGCAGCCCCCGTTGGCCCCAGCATTTT. Amino acids: CASSPRWPQHF.

DNA for the CDR3: TGTGCCAGCAATCTCCTGGCAGGGGGCCTCACCGGGGAGCTGTTTTTT. The encoded protein is CASNLLAGGLTGELFF. The chain couples TRBV2 to TRBJ2-2, with 8 nucleotides matching TRBD1. Trimming at V came to 7 bases and at J to 4 bases, leaving 11 bases not matched to a gene. The CDR3 spans 16 residues. Per germline, CDR1 SNHLY and CDR2 FYNNEI. The full variable domain, with the rest looked up from reference TRBV2 and TRBJ2-2, is EPEVTQTPSHQVTQMGQEVILRCVPISNHLYFYWYRQILGQKVEFLVSFYNNEISEKSEIFDDQFSVERPDGSNFTLKIRSTKLEDSAMYFCASNLLAGGLTGELFFGEGSRLTVL.

The chain couples TRBV5-4 to TRBJ2-6, with D possibly matching TRBD1 (5 bases). CDR3 length equals 15 residues. Trimming removed 3 bases at V and 1 base at J, with 8 bases between. Germline loops: CDR1 SGHNT, CDR2 YYREEE (reference sequence). The CDR3: CASSSRVSGANVLTF. As DNA, the CDR3 is TGTGCCAGCAGCTCCAGGGTTTCTGGGGCCAACGTCCTGACTTTC.

This chain uses TRBV5-4 with TRBJ1-4; D is perhaps TRBD1 (6 bases). Germline CDR1 SGHNT, CDR2 YYREEE (reference sequence). V was cut by 3 bases and J by 8 bases, with 17 bases left in between. There are 15 residues in the CDR3. The DNA for the CDR3 is TGTGCCAGCAGCTCAAAGACAGGCGAGAAAGAAAAACTGTTTTTT. It yields the protein CASSSKTGEKEKLFF.

The gene calls are TRBV4-2 and TRBJ1-4; 7 bases are a match to TRBD1. The V and J ends lost 0 bases and 7 bases, in that order; junction bases with no gene match: 5. This CDR3 has 15 residues. Germline CDR1 and CDR2: LGHNA and YNFKEQ. CDR3 sequence reads: CASSQDRSGGEKLFF. CDR3 coding DNA: TGTGCCAGCAGCCAAGATCGTTCAGGGGGTGAAAAACTGTTTTTT.

The chain is built from TRBV27 and TRBJ2-1; the match to TRBD2 covers 10 bases. J gave up 5 bases and V 7 bases, and 8 bases lay outside the gene matches. The CDR3 consists of 15 residues. The V gene's germline CDR1 is MNHEY and CDR2 SMNVEV (reference sequence). The CDR3 nucleotides are TGTGCCAGCATCCCTCTAGCGGGGGCTCACAATGAGCAGTTCTTC. Amino acid sequence: CASIPLAGAHNEQFF.

The chain recombines TRBV7-9 with TRBJ2-1; TRBD2 aligns across 10 bases. J was trimmed by 3 bases and V by 4 bases; bases with no gene match: 6. The germline V gene encodes CDR1 SEHNR and CDR2 FQNEAQ (reference sequence). The CDR3 contains 16 residues. CDR3 nucleotides: TGTGCCAGCAGCTCCAGCGGGGGGGCATTCTACAATGAGCAGTTCTTC. This gives the protein CASSSSGGAFYNEQFF. Full variable domain (rest looked up from reference TRBV7-9 and TRBJ2-1): DTGVSQNPRHKITKRGQNVTFRCDPISEHNRLYWYRQTLGQGPEFLTYFQNEAQLEKSRLLSDRFSAERPKGSFSTLEIQRTEQGDSAMYLCASSSSGGAFYNEQFFGPGTRLTVL.